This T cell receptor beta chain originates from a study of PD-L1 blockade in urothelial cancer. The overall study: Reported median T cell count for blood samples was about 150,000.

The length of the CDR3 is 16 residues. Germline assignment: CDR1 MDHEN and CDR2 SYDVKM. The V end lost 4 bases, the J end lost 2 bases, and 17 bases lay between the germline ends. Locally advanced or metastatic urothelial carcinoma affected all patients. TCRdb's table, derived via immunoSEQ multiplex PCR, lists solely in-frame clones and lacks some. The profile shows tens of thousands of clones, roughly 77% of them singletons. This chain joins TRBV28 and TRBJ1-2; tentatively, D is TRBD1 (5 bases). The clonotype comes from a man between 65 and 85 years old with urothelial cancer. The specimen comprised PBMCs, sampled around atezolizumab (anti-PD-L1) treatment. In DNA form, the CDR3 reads TGTGCCAGCAGTTCTCCCTCGACAGAGGACAACTATGGCTACACCTTC. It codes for CASSSPSTEDNYGYTF.